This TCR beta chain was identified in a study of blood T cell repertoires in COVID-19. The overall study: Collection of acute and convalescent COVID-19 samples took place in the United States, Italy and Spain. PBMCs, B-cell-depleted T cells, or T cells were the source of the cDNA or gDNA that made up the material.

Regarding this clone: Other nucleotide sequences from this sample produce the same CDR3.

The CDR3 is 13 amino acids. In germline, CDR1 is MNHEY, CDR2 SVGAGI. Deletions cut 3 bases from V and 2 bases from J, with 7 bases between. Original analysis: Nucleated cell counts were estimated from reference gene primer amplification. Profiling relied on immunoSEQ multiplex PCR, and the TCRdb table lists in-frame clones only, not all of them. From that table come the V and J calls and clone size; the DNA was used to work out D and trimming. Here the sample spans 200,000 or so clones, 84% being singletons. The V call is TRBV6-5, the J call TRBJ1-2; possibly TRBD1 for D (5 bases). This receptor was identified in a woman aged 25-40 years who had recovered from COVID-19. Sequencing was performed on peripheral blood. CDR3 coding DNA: TGTGCCAGCAGTTATAAGGGGAACTATGGCTACACCTTC. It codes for CASSYKGNYGYTF.